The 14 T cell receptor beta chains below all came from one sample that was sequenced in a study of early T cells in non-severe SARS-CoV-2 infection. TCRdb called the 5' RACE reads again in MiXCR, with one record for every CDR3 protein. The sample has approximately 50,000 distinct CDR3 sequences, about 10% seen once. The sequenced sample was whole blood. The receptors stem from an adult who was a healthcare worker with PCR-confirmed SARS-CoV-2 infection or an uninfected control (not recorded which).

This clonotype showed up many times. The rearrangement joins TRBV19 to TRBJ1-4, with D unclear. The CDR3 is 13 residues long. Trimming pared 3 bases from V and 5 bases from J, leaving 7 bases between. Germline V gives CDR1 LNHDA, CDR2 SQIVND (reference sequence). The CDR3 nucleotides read TGTGCCAGTAGTATCGTGACAAATGAAAAACTGTTTTTT. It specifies CASSIVTNEKLFF.

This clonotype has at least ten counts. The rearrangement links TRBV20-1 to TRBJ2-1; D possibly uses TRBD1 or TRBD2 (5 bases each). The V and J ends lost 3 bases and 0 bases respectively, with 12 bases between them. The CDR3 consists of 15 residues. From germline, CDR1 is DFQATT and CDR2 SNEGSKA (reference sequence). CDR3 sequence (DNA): TGCAGTGCTAGTGAGGGGTGGAGCTCCTACAATGAGCAGTTCTTC. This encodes CSASEGWSSYNEQFF.

CDR3 nucleotide sequence: TGTGCCATCAGTGAGTCGATTACAGGGGGAACAATTATGAACACTGAAGCTTTCTTT. Translation: CAISESITGGTIMNTEAFF. The V gene is TRBV10-3, the J gene TRBJ1-1, with 8 bases lining up with TRBD1. The CDR3 runs 19 residues. Germline-derived CDR1 and CDR2 are ENHRY and SYGVKD. Trimming cost V 0 bases and J 0 bases; bases outside gene matches: 12.

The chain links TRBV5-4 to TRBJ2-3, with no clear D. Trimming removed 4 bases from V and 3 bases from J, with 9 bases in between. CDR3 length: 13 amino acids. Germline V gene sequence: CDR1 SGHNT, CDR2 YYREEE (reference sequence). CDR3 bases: TGTGCCAGCAGCCCCGCGCCTACAGATACGCAGTATTTT. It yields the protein CASSPAPTDTQYF.

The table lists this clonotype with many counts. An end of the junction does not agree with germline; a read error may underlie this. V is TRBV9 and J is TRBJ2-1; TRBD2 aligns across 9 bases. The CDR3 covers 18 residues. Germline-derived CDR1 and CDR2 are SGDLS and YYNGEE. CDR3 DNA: TGTGCCACCAGCGTAAGGGCCGGGACTAGCCTTCGGGCCAATGAGCAGTTCTTC. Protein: CATSVRAGTSLRANEQFF. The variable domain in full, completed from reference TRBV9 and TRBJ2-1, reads DSGVTQTPKHLITATGQRVTLRCSPRSGDLSVYWYQQSLDQGLQFLIQYYNGEERAKGNILERFSAQQFPDLHSELNLSSLELGDSALYFCATSVRAGTSLRANEQFFGPGTRLTVL.

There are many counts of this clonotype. In DNA, the CDR3 is TGTGCCATCAGAATCATGGGAGGAAACTATGGCTACACCTTC. It codes for CAIRIMGGNYGYTF. This chain links TRBV10-3 with TRBJ1-2, with D unresolved. In germline, CDR1 is ENHRY, CDR2 SYGVKD. The CDR3 consists of 14 residues. Trimming left V 6 bases short and J 2 bases short, with 13 bases between.

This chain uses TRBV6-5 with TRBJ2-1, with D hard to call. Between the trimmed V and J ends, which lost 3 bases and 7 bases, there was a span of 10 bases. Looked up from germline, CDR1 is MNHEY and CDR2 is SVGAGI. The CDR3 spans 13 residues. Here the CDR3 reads CASSYGGWNEQFF. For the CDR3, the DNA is TGTGCCAGCAGTTATGGCGGTTGGAATGAGCAGTTCTTC.

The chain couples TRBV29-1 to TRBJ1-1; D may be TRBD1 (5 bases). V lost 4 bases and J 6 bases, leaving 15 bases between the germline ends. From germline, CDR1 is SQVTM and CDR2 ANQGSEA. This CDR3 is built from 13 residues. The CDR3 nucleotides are TGCAGCGTTGGTAGTCAGGGTTACTCTGAAGCTTTCTTT. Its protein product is CSVGSQGYSEAFF.

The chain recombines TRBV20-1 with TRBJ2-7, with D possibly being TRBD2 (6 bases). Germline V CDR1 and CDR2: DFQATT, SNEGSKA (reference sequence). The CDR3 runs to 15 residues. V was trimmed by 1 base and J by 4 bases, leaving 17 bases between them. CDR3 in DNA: TGCAGTGCTAGAGCCCCGGTCGGGAGCTTGTACGAGCAGTACTTC. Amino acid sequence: CSARAPVGSLYEQYF.

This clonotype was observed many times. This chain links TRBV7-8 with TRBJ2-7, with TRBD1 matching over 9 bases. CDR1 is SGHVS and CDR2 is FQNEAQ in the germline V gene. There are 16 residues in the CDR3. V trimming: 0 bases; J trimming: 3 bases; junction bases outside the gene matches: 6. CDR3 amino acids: CASSLARDRAFYEQYF. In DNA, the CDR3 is TGTGCCAGCAGCTTAGCCCGGGACAGGGCTTTCTACGAGCAGTACTTC.

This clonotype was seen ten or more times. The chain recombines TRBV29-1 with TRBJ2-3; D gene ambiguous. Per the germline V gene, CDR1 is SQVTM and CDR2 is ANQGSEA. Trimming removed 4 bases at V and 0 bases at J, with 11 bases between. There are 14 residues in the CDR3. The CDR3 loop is CSVVGDSSTDTQYF. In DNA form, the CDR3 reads TGCAGCGTTGTGGGTGACTCTAGCACAGATACGCAGTATTTT.

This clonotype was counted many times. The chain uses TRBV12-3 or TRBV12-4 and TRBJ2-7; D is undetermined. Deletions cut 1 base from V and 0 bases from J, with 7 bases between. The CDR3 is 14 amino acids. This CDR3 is CASSLGWFSYEQYF. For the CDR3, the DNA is TGTGCCAGCAGTTTAGGCTGGTTCTCCTACGAGCAGTACTTC.

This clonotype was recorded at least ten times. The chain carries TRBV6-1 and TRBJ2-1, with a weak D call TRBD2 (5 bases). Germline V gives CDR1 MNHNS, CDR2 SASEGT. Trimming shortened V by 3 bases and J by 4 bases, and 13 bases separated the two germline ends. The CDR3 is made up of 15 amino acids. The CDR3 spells CASSERVTLYNEQFF. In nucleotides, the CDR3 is TGTGCCAGCAGTGAGAGGGTGACACTTTACAATGAGCAGTTCTTC.

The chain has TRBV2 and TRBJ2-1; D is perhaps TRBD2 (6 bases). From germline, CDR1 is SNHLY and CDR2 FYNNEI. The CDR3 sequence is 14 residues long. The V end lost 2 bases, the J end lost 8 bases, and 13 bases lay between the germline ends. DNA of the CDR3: TGTGCCAGCAGTGAATACATCCCGGGGGATGAGCAGTTCTTC. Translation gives CASSEYIPGDEQFF.